This T cell receptor beta chain was sequenced in a study of radiation and T cells in renal cell carcinoma. Findings of the study overall: In blood, top tumor clones expanded by 2 weeks, shrinking by 4.

Germline lookup yields CDR1 LNHDA and CDR2 SQIVND (reference sequence). Trimming took off 3 bases at V and 2 bases at J, with 6 bases between the two ends. The CDR3 contains 13 residues. The table came from immunoSEQ multiplex PCR; TCRdb's copy has only in-frame clones and leaves some out. This table holds 95,000 to 150,000 clones, roughly 80% found once. With respect to this clone: What it recognizes is unknown.

Time point given: baseline pretreatment blood. The treatment is: 15 Gy SBRT to primary tumor, nephrectomy 4 weeks later. The source material was blood, sampled from a patient whose treatment included radiotherapy and nephrectomy. The chain employs TRBV19 and TRBJ2-3; the D is unclear. This TCR came from a woman aged 55-75 years with renal cell carcinoma. The CDR3 is CASSMVTTDTQYF. The CDR3 DNA reads as TGTGCCAGTAGTATGGTGACCACAGATACGCAGTATTTT. The full variable domain, with the rest looked up from reference TRBV19 and TRBJ2-3, is DGGITQSPKYLFRKEGQNVTLSCEQNLNHDAMYWYRQDPGQGLRLIYYSQIVNDFQKGDIAEGYSVSREKKESFPLTVTSAQKNPTAFYLCASSMVTTDTQYFGPGTRLTVL.